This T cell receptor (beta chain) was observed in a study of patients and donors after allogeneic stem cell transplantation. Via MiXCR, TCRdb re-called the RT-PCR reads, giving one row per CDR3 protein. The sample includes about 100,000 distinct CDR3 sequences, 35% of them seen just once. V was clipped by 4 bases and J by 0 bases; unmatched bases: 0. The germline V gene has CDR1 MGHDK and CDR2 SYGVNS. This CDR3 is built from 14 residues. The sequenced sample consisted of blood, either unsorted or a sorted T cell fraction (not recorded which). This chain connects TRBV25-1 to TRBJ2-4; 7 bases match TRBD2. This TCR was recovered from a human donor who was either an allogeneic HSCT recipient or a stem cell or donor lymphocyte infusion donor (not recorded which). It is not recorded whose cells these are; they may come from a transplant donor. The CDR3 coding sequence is TGTGCCAGCAGTGTAGCGGGAGCCAAAAACATTCAGTACTTC. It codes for CASSVAGAKNIQYF.